A single sample is the source of the 4 T cell receptor beta chains below, sequenced in a study of identical twins. TCRdb redid the calling of the 5' RACE reads with MiXCR, one entry per CDR3 protein. The data hold about 340,000 distinct CDR3 sequences, with about 12% observed a single time. These data were also filed under a second study, of yellow fever vaccine responses in identical twins.

Sequencing input: CD8+ T cells sorted from blood. Receptors were obtained from a woman under 30 in good health.

This clonotype was detected only a few times. This sequence joins TRBV4-1 and TRBJ2-7, with 7 nucleotides matching TRBD2. The CDR3 loop spans 16 amino acids. J lost 0 bases, V lost 4 bases, and 9 bases had no gene match. Germline loops: CDR1 MGHRA, CDR2 YSYEKL. The DNA of the CDR3 is TGCGCCAGCAGCCCCGGATCTAGCGGCAGCTCCTACGAGCAGTACTTC. This translates into CASSPGSSGSSYEQYF.

This clonotype was recorded at least ten times. The chain couples TRBV3-1 to TRBJ2-1, with 8 bases lining up with TRBD2. With V trimmed by 0 bases and J by 3 bases, 7 bases remained unmatched. This CDR3 region has 17 residues. CDR1 LGHDT and CDR2 YNNKEL come from the germline V gene (reference sequence). DNA for the CDR3: TGTGCCAGCAGCCAAGAACCCCCTAGCGGGTTCTACAATGAGCAGTTCTTC. This gives the protein CASSQEPPSGFYNEQFF.

In this sample, this clonotype turned up a few times. V and J are TRBV12-3 or TRBV12-4 and TRBJ2-3; unclear D gene. The CDR3 loop spans 16 amino acids. Trimming pared 6 bases from V and 3 bases from J, leaving 19 bases between. The DNA for the CDR3 is TGTGCCAGCAGGTTAACGCCCCCCGACTGGACAGATACGCAGTATTTT. It encodes CASRLTPPDWTDTQYF.

This clonotype was seen ten or more times. The V call is TRBV7-9, the J call TRBJ2-3; D gene ambiguous. The CDR3 sequence is 14 residues long. The germline gives CDR1 SEHNR, CDR2 FQNEAQ (reference sequence). Trimming left V 1 base short and J 2 bases short, with 7 bases between. In DNA form, the CDR3 reads TGTGCCAGCAGCTTAGAGAGACCCACAGATACGCAGTATTTT. It is translated as CASSLERPTDTQYF.